Listed below are T cell receptor beta chains from one sample, sequenced in a study of cytomegalovirus exposure and HLA in healthy donors. Measured with immunoSEQ multiplex PCR; TCRdb has only the in-frame clones, and not every one. Of hundreds of thousands of clones listed, approximately 90% are singletons. Sequences were obtained from PBMCs. These receptor sequences come from a woman between 18 and 30 years old in good health and CMV-seronegative. Both conserved end residues are part of each CDR3. Fields, in order: V gene, J gene, clone size, D gene, CDR3 protein, CDR3 DNA. D genes are given only for firm matches. Clone size is stated in some rows and not others, as once, few, many or a class when expanded.

TRBV7-3	TRBJ2-1	NA	NA	CASSSGSLNEQFF	TGTGCCAGCAGCAGCGGTAGCCTCAATGAGCAGTTCTTC
TRBV7-2	TRBJ1-5	once	NA	CASSLRGGNRAGQPQHF	TGTGCCAGCAGCTTAAGGGGTGGAAACAGGGCCGGCCAGCCCCAGCATTTT
TRBV5-1	TRBJ2-3	NA	NA	CASSELGRGLSDTQYF	TGCGCCAGCAGCGAGCTTGGGCGGGGGCTCTCAGATACGCAGTATTTT
TRBV6-5	TRBJ2-5	NA	TRBD2	CASRTSAGTQYF	TGTGCCAGCAGGACTAGCGCGGGGACCCAGTACTTC
TRBV6-5	TRBJ1-5	NA	NA	CASSSSGVSNQPQHF	TGTGCCAGCAGTTCATCAGGGGTTTCCAATCAGCCCCAGCATTTT
TRBV18	TRBJ1-2	NA	NA	CASSPRREGYGYTF	TGTGCCAGCTCACCCCGGCGAGAGGGTTATGGCTACACCTTC
TRBV4-2	TRBJ2-1	NA	TRBD2	CASSQSLTSEDNEQFF	TGTGCCAGCAGCCAATCTCTTACTAGCGAGGACAATGAGCAGTTCTTC
TRBV5-6	TRBJ1-1	NA	NA	CASSWADMNTEAFF	TGTGCCAGCAGCTGGGCAGACATGAACACTGAAGCTTTCTTT
TRBV6-5	TRBJ2-3	NA	NA	CASSYTPHSSWDTQYF	TGTGCCAGCAGTTACACCCCTCACTCCTCTTGGGATACGCAGTATTTT
TRBV11-3	TRBJ1-3	NA	NA	CASSMTYGGRLSGNTIYF	TGTGCCAGCAGCATGACTTATGGGGGCCGTCTCTCTGGAAACACCATATATTTT
TRBV30	TRBJ1-1	NA	NA	CAWSGRSGTEAFF	TGTGCCTGGAGTGGAAGATCCGGCACTGAAGCTTTCTTT
TRBV7-2	TRBJ2-7	NA	TRBD1	CASSLGTGMYEQYF	TGTGCCAGCAGCTTGGGGACAGGGATGTACGAGCAGTACTTC
TRBV5-8	TRBJ1-1	NA	NA	CASSRGDNMNTEAFF	TGTGCCAGCAGCCGCGGTGATAACATGAACACTGAAGCTTTCTTT
TRBV5-4	TRBJ2-2	NA	NA	CASSTVGATGELFF	TGTGCCAGCAGCACTGTGGGGGCTACCGGGGAGCTGTTTTTT
TRBV4-1	TRBJ2-7	NA	NA	CASSQEREPHYEQYF	TGCGCCAGCAGCCAAGAGCGGGAACCCCACTACGAGCAGTACTTC
TRBV4-1	TRBJ2-2	NA	TRBD1	CASSPRPGQGITNTGELFF	TGCGCCAGCAGCCCTAGACCAGGACAGGGCATAACGAACACCGGGGAGCTGTTTTTT
TRBV21-1	TRBJ2-7	NA	NA	CASSNRTAVTTGLLYEQYF	TGTGCCAGCAGCAATCGCACAGCAGTAACAACGGGACTCTTGTACGAGCAGTACTTC
TRBV5-1	TRBJ2-7	NA	TRBD1	CASSLFLGQAYEQYF	TGCGCCAGCAGCTTGTTTTTGGGACAGGCCTACGAGCAGTACTTC
TRBV10-3	TRBJ2-1	NA	TRBD2	CAISEGLVDNEQFF	TGTGCCATCAGTGAGGGACTAGTCGACAATGAGCAGTTCTTC
TRBV4-1	TRBJ1-5	NA	TRBD1	CASSQEDRVDQPQHF	TGCGCCAGCAGCCAAGAGGACAGGGTCGATCAGCCCCAGCATTTT
TRBV30	TRBJ1-1	NA	NA	CAWSYNRGSAETEAFF	TGTGCCTGGAGTTATAATAGGGGCTCGGCGGAGACTGAAGCTTTCTTT
TRBV2	TRBJ2-2	NA	NA	CASSVNGELFF	TGTGCCAGCAGCGTAAACGGGGAGCTGTTTTTT
TRBV27	TRBJ2-7	NA	TRBD2	CASGGRGEQYF	TGTGCCAGCGGCGGGAGGGGGGAGCAGTACTTC
TRBV7-9	TRBJ1-4	NA	NA	CSSSSRGTNEKLFF	TGTTCCAGCAGCTCCCGGGGGACTAATGAAAAACTGTTTTTT
TRBV18	TRBJ2-3	NA	TRBD1	CASSPWTGGQWVDTQYF	TGTGCCAGCTCACCCTGGACAGGGGGCCAGTGGGTAGATACGCAGTATTTT
TRBV7-9	TRBJ1-5	NA	TRBD1	CASGGGSNQPQHF	TGTGCCAGCGGAGGGGGCAGCAATCAGCCCCAGCATTTT
TRBV29-1	TRBJ1-2	NA	NA	CSVDVGGFGYTF	TGCAGCGTTGATGTCGGGGGTTTCGGCTACACCTTC
TRBV6-1	TRBJ2-3	NA	NA	CAIGDMSTDTQYF	TGTGCCATCGGGGACATGAGCACAGATACGCAGTATTTT
TRBV4-3	TRBJ1-5	NA	TRBD1	CASSPRTGSNQPQHF	TGCGCCAGCAGCCCAAGGACAGGGTCCAATCAGCCCCAGCATTTT
TRBV5-4	TRBJ2-1	NA	TRBD2	CASSFGSGGAEEQFF	TGTGCCAGCAGCTTTGGGAGCGGGGGGGCGGAGGAGCAGTTCTTC
TRBV6-1	TRBJ1-4	NA	TRBD1	CASSEAVGTGFRKLFF	TGTGCCAGCAGTGAAGCGGTCGGGACAGGGTTTCGAAAACTGTTTTTT
TRBV13	TRBJ2-3	NA	TRBD2	CASSLGLDPDTQYF	TGTGCCAGCAGCCTCGGACTAGACCCGGATACGCAGTATTTT
TRBV7-9	TRBJ2-5	NA	TRBD2	CASSKLAGQETQYF	TGTGCCAGCAGCAAGCTAGCGGGTCAAGAGACCCAGTACTTC
TRBV9	TRBJ1-4	few	NA	CASSPASAANEKLFF	TGTGCCAGCAGCCCTGCGTCCGCGGCTAATGAAAAACTGTTTTTT
TRBV29-1	TRBJ2-5	NA	TRBD2	CSVEVLAGTEWETQYF	TGCAGCGTTGAAGTGCTAGCGGGAACTGAGTGGGAGACCCAGTACTTC
TRBV27	TRBJ2-7	NA	NA	CASSLNSYEQYF	TGTGCCAGCAGTTTAAACAGCTACGAGCAGTACTTC
TRBV6-1	TRBJ1-1	NA	NA	CASRMTHMNTEAFF	TGTGCCAGCAGGATGACACACATGAACACTGAAGCTTTCTTT
TRBV7-2	TRBJ1-2	NA	NA	CASSSLKAGIGGYTF	TGTGCCAGCAGCTCACTCAAGGCCGGGATCGGTGGCTACACCTTC
TRBV5-1	TRBJ1-2	NA	NA	CASSPRTELSGYTF	TGCGCCAGCAGCCCGAGGACAGAGCTTTCGGGCTACACCTTC
TRBV7-6	TRBJ1-3	NA	NA	CASSLRQGSGNTIYF	TGTGCCAGCAGCTTAAGGCAGGGTTCTGGAAACACCATATATTTT
TRBV9	TRBJ2-5	NA	TRBD2	CASSPPLAGGQETQYF	TGTGCCAGCAGCCCCCCACTAGCGGGGGGACAAGAGACCCAGTACTTC
TRBV11-2	TRBJ2-7	NA	NA	CASSLTSYEQYF	TGTGCCAGCAGCTTAACTTCCTACGAGCAGTACTTC
TRBV19	TRBJ2-1	NA	NA	CASKGLSGSNEQFF	TGTGCCAGTAAGGGACTTTCGGGGAGCAATGAGCAGTTCTTC
TRBV7-2	TRBJ2-1	NA	TRBD2	CASSLASGRRYNEQFF	TGTGCCAGCAGCCTAGCTAGCGGGAGGCGTTACAATGAGCAGTTCTTC
TRBV2	TRBJ1-6	NA	NA	CASSDRGNSPLHF	TGTGCCAGCAGTGACAGGGGAAATTCACCCCTCCACTTT